A single sample gave rise to the 26 T cell receptor beta chains below, sequenced in a study of shared clonotypes between healthy human individuals. Method: immunoSEQ multiplex PCR; TCRdb's copy keeps in-frame clones and lacks some. Of about 960,000 clones in the sample, less than 85% were seen once. What was sequenced was memory CD4+ T cells sorted from blood. Indicated subset: CD45RA-negative fraction. The receptors shown here come from a man younger than 35 in good health.

V usage is TRBV14 and J usage is TRBJ1-4; D remains unclear. Germline lookup yields CDR1 SGHDN and CDR2 FVKESK. Trimming left V 4 bases short and J 8 bases short, with 11 bases between. This CDR3 spans 13 amino acids. The CDR3: CASSLTSTEKLFF. The CDR3 bases are TGTGCCAGCAGCCTTACCTCCACCGAAAAACTGTTTTTT.

This chain joins TRBV19 and TRBJ2-4, with TRBD1 matching 8 bases. The V gene end was trimmed by 9 bases and the J gene end by 0 bases; junction bases not matched to a gene: 13. The V gene's germline CDR1 is LNHDA and CDR2 SQIVND (reference sequence). The CDR3 length is 17 residues. The CDR3 region is CASVGTGRRVAKNIQYF. The DNA for the CDR3 is TGTGCCAGCGTTGGGACAGGAAGGAGGGTAGCCAAAAACATTCAGTACTTC. Supplemented by reference TRBV19 and TRBJ2-4, the full variable domain reads DGGITQSPKYLFRKEGQNVTLSCEQNLNHDAMYWYRQDPGQGLRLIYYSQIVNDFQKGDIAEGYSVSREKKESFPLTVTSAQKNPTAFYLCASVGTGRRVAKNIQYFGAGTRLSVL.

The chain links TRBV11-3 to TRBJ1-1, with D possibly being TRBD1 (5 bases). V was pared by 4 bases and J by 1 base, with 16 bases between. CDR3 length: 16 amino acids. Germline V gives CDR1 SGHNT, CDR2 YENEEA. The CDR3 is CASSSGAGRGNTEAFF. DNA of the CDR3: TGTGCCAGCAGCTCCGGGGCCGGCAGAGGGAACACTGAAGCTTTCTTT.

V gene TRBV7-2 combines with J gene TRBJ1-2; no firm D call. Trimming took 1 base from V and 5 from J, leaving 5 bases between them. Germline values: CDR1 SGHTA, CDR2 FQGNSA. This CDR3 comprises 12 residues. CDR3 region: CASSLGVYGYTF. DNA of the CDR3: TGTGCCAGCAGCTTAGGAGTATATGGCTACACCTTC.

The chain carries TRBV7-9 and TRBJ1-1; D might be TRBD1 (6 bases). The length of the CDR3 is 14 residues. Germline assignment: CDR1 SEHNR and CDR2 FQNEAQ (reference sequence). V shed 4 bases and J shed 10 bases, with 19 bases lying between them. DNA for the CDR3: TGTGCCAGCAGCTCCCCCGGCCGCGGGGGGCCAGCTTTCTTT. Translated, it gives CASSSPGRGGPAFF.

The rearrangement uses TRBV6-5 and TRBJ2-1; no clear D gene. Trimming took off 6 bases at V and 9 bases at J, with 9 bases between the two ends. Germline-derived CDR1 and CDR2 are MNHEY and SVGAGI. The CDR3 contains 11 residues. The CDR3: CASRTPGEQFF. Written as DNA, the CDR3 is TGTGCCAGCAGGACTCCGGGTGAGCAGTTCTTC.

The chain uses TRBV5-1 and TRBJ2-7; D gene ambiguous. The V gene lost 5 bases and the J gene lost 3 bases, with 18 bases spanning the gap. This CDR3 comprises 15 residues. Germline V gene data show CDR1 as SGHRS and CDR2 as YFSETQ. The CDR3 DNA is TGCGCCAGCAGACCCGCTTCGGACGTAGGCTACGAGCAGTACTTC. It specifies CASRPASDVGYEQYF. Using reference TRBV5-1 and TRBJ2-7 for the parts outside the CDR3, the full variable domain is KAGVTQTPRYLIKTRGQQVTLSCSPISGHRSVSWYQQTPGQGLQFLFEYFSETQRNKGNFPGRFSGRQFSNSRSEMNVSTLELGDSALYLCASRPASDVGYEQYFGPGTRLTVT.

This clone appeared a single time. The chain couples TRBV7-2 to TRBJ2-3; D not resolved. The CDR3 consists of 13 residues. Germline CDR1 reads SGHTA; CDR2 reads FQGNSA. V was shortened by 5 bases and J by 7 bases, with 13 bases between the two germline ends. This CDR3 reads CASSLDPFYTQYF. CDR3 in DNA: TGTGCCAGCAGCCTCGACCCGTTCTATACGCAGTATTTT.

This clone was counted a few times. The chain has TRBV30 and TRBJ1-2; D remains unclear. Between the trimmed V and J ends, which lost 3 bases and 7 bases, there was a span of 12 bases. Germline V gives CDR1 GTSNPN, CDR2 SVGIG (reference sequence). The CDR3 spans 12 residues. CDR3 sequence reads: CAWSLGWGGYTF. Here the CDR3 DNA reads TGTGCCTGGAGCTTGGGGTGGGGTGGCTACACCTTC.

The V and J genes are TRBV2 and TRBJ2-7; TRBD1 or TRBD2 may be the D gene (5 bases each). CDR1 and CDR2 from the germline V gene are SNHLY and FYNNEI. Between the trimmed V and J ends, which lost 6 bases and 4 bases, there was a span of 16 bases. The CDR3 is 14 residues long. The CDR3 region has the DNA TGTGCCAGCAGGGCCCTCGGGGCGGCTTACGAGCAGTACTTC. Residues: CASRALGAAYEQYF.

The chain recombines TRBV7-2 with TRBJ2-1; 11 positions match TRBD1. Per germline, CDR1 SGHTA and CDR2 FQGNSA. J lost 4 bases, V lost 1 base, and 3 bases had no gene match. The CDR3 loop spans 16 amino acids. This CDR3 is CASSLGGTGGYNEQFF. Here the CDR3 DNA reads TGTGCCAGCAGCTTAGGGGGGACAGGGGGATACAATGAGCAGTTCTTC. The whole variable domain, filled in from reference TRBV7-2 and TRBJ2-1, reads GAGVSQSPSNKVTEKGKDVELRCDPISGHTALYWYRQSLGQGLEFLIYFQGNSAPDKSGLPSDRFSAERTGGSVSTLTIQRTQQEDSAVYLCASSLGGTGGYNEQFFGPGTRLTVL.

This chain links TRBV30 with TRBJ1-2; D remains unclear. With 3 bases removed from V and 8 bases from J, the gap between germline ends came to 16 bases. CDR3 length: 13 residues. The germline CDR1 and CDR2 sequences are GTSNPN and SVGIG (reference sequence). The DNA for the CDR3 is TGTGCCTGGAGCCCCCTGTTAAGGGCAGGCTACACCTTC. As protein: CAWSPLLRAGYTF.

This chain links TRBV6-5 with TRBJ1-6; D call uncertain. With 6 bases removed from V and 7 bases from J, the gap between germline ends came to 13 bases. The CDR3 totals 14 residues. Germline CDR1 MNHEY, CDR2 SVGAGI. DNA of the CDR3: TGTGCCAGCAGATTACTCGCGGCCAATTCACCCCTCCACTTT. This codes for CASRLLAANSPLHF.

A remark on this clone: It is likely a read error, because the conserved phenylalanine at the end of the CDR3 is missing. The DNA is omitted, as the CDR3 cannot be located on it reliably, and the CDR3 follows TCRdb's listing. The chain links TRBV15 to TRBJ1-2. The CDR3 contains 16 residues when both ends are counted. Germline CDR1 reads LNHNV; CDR2 reads YYDKDF (reference sequence). The CDR3: CATSAALRCGKPMATP.

V and J are TRBV15 and TRBJ2-5, with a weak D call TRBD1 (6 bases). Trimming took off 5 bases at V and 2 bases at J, with 9 bases between the two ends. This CDR3 has 13 residues. Per germline, CDR1 LNHNV and CDR2 YYDKDF (reference sequence). CDR3 nucleotides: TGTGCCACCAGCCTAGACAGGCAAGAGACCCAGTACTTC. This translates into CATSLDRQETQYF.

The rearrangement links TRBV25-1 to TRBJ2-7, with 8 positions matching TRBD1. The junction had 8 bases not matched to a gene; V was cut back by 5 bases and J by 2 bases. Germline CDR1 MGHDK, CDR2 SYGVNS. There are 15 residues in the CDR3. The CDR3 reads CASSQDREPPYEQYF. In nucleotides, the CDR3 is TGTGCCAGCAGTCAGGACAGGGAGCCACCCTACGAGCAGTACTTC.

There are a few counts of this clone. This sequence joins TRBV30 and TRBJ1-6, with D unresolved. Trimming pared 1 base from V and 7 bases from J, leaving 5 bases between. The CDR3 consists of 12 residues. The V gene's germline CDR1 is GTSNPN and CDR2 SVGIG (reference sequence). DNA for the CDR3: TGTGCCTGGAGTGAGTCGAATTCACCCCTCCACTTT. Translation: CAWSESNSPLHF. The full variable domain, rest sourced from reference TRBV30 and TRBJ1-6, is SQTIHQWPATLVQPVGSPLSLECTVEGTSNPNLYWYRQAAGRGLQLLFYSVGIGQISSEVPQNLSASRPQDRQFILSSKKLLLSDSGFYLCAWSESNSPLHFGNGTRLTVT.

For the CDR3, the DNA is TGTGCCAGCACTCAGGGGGGGAACACTGAAGCTTTCTTT. It translates to CASTQGGNTEAFF. The chain links TRBV28 to TRBJ1-1; 7 nucleotides line up with TRBD1. V lost 7 bases, J lost 1 base, and 3 bases stayed unmatched. CDR3 length: 13 residues. Germline V gives CDR1 MDHEN, CDR2 SYDVKM.

The V and J genes are TRBV18 and TRBJ1-1; perhaps TRBD1 as D (5 bases). Germline V lookup: CDR1 KGHSH, CDR2 LQKENI. The CDR3 totals 12 residues. V gave up 4 bases and J gave up 8 bases, with 11 bases separating them. CDR3 coding DNA: TGTGCCAGCTCACACAGGAGAGGAGAAGCTTTCTTT. It encodes CASSHRRGEAFF.

The CDR3 region is CASSQRQGKTTGELFF. CDR3 bases: TGTGCCAGCAGCCAACGCCAGGGCAAAACCACCGGGGAGCTGTTTTTT. The V and J genes are TRBV4-2 and TRBJ2-2; perhaps TRBD1 as D (5 bases). Trimming took off 2 bases at V and 4 bases at J, with 14 bases between the two ends. CDR3 length equals 16 residues. CDR1 LGHNA and CDR2 YNFKEQ come from the germline V gene.

This clone was seen just once. V usage is TRBV30 and J usage is TRBJ2-6; TRBD1 aligns across 8 bases. With V trimmed by 5 bases and J by 0 bases, 6 bases remained unmatched. The CDR3 loop spans 16 amino acids. Germline CDR1 reads GTSNPN; CDR2 reads SVGIG (reference sequence). The CDR3 region has the DNA TGTGCCTGGGGACAGGGACAACGCTCTGGGGCCAACGTCCTGACTTTC. Residues: CAWGQGQRSGANVLTF. The whole variable domain, filled in from reference TRBV30 and TRBJ2-6, reads SQTIHQWPATLVQPVGSPLSLECTVEGTSNPNLYWYRQAAGRGLQLLFYSVGIGQISSEVPQNLSASRPQDRQFILSSKKLLLSDSGFYLCAWGQGQRSGANVLTFGAGSRLTVL.

The chain employs TRBV11-2 and TRBJ1-2; 8 nucleotides line up with TRBD1. Per germline, CDR1 SGHAT and CDR2 FQNNGV. The ends lost 3 bases at V and 8 bases at J; junction bases unmatched: 11. The CDR3 totals 15 residues. The CDR3 loop reads CASSFGQGAIWGYTF. In nucleotides, the CDR3 is TGTGCCAGCAGCTTTGGACAGGGTGCCATTTGGGGCTACACCTTC.

Comment on this clone: Other DNA sequences in this specimen translate into the identical CDR3. This chain connects TRBV18 to TRBJ2-3; 14 nucleotides align to TRBD2. Per germline, CDR1 KGHSH and CDR2 LQKENI. V dropped 3 bases and J dropped 3; count of bases not matched to a gene: 5. The CDR3 covers 17 residues. The CDR3 region is CASSPPGLAGVTDTQYF. In DNA form, the CDR3 reads TGTGCCAGCTCACCGCCGGGACTAGCGGGAGTAACAGATACGCAGTATTTT.

Comments on this clone: Just one base apart from a much larger clone, this may be a read error. This specimen includes other DNA sequences encoding the same CDR3. V usage is TRBV7-2 and J usage is TRBJ2-3, with D maybe TRBD2 (5 bases). Deletions cut 1 base from V and 1 base from J, with 6 bases between. The CDR3 has 14 amino acids. Germline loops: CDR1 SGHTA, CDR2 FQGNSA. In DNA, the CDR3 is TGTGCCAGCAGCTTAGTTAGCGGCACAGATACGCAGTATTTT. Translation: CASSLVSGTDTQYF.

On this clone itself: The same CDR3 can be traced to other DNA sequences in this sample. The V and J genes are TRBV5-1 and TRBJ2-7; TRBD1 matches 7 bases. The germline CDR1 and CDR2 sequences are SGHRS and YFSETQ. The CDR3 loop spans 15 amino acids. The J segment lost 0 bases and the V segment lost 4 bases, leaving 7 bases of the junction unmatched. The CDR3 bases are TGCGCCAGCAGCCCACGACAGGGTACCTCCTACGAGCAGTACTTC. Amino acid sequence: CASSPRQGTSYEQYF. Together with reference TRBV5-1 and TRBJ2-7, the CDR3 gives the full variable domain: KAGVTQTPRYLIKTRGQQVTLSCSPISGHRSVSWYQQTPGQGLQFLFEYFSETQRNKGNFPGRFSGRQFSNSRSEMNVSTLELGDSALYLCASSPRQGTSYEQYFGPGTRLTVT.

This clone is a singleton in its sample. The rearrangement joins TRBV5-1 to TRBJ2-3, with 8 bases fitting TRBD2. The V gene's germline CDR1 is SGHRS and CDR2 YFSETQ. The ends lost 3 bases at V and 4 bases at J; junction bases unmatched: 10. The CDR3 has 16 residues. The CDR3, as DNA: TGCGCCAGCAGCTCCGGGACTAGTGATCACGCAGATACGCAGTATTTT. As protein: CASSSGTSDHADTQYF.